The present TCR beta chain was sequenced within a study of blood T cell repertoires in COVID-19. Unmatched junction bases numbered 7, after V lost 3 bases and J lost 5 bases. This CDR3 is built from 15 residues. Germline CDR1 is MNHEY and CDR2 is SMNVEV (reference sequence). The data were produced by immunoSEQ multiplex PCR, yet TCRdb's version contains in-frame clones alone and is incomplete. The sample yields more than 35,000 clones, 78% seen once. Material for sequencing was peripheral blood. The clonotype was recovered from a man in his 70s with acute or convalescent COVID-19. V usage is TRBV27 and J usage is TRBJ2-3, with 8 bases lining up with TRBD2. The CDR3 DNA reads TGTGCCAGCAGTTTGGTGCGGGAGGCCGGAGATACGCAGTATTTT. As protein: CASSLVREAGDTQYF.